This TCR beta chain derives from a study of cytomegalovirus exposure and HLA in healthy donors. This clone was found a few times. 60 Vbeta and 13 Jbeta primers were used in PCR. Sequencing used immunoSEQ multiplex PCR; TCRdb keeps in-frame clones, though not all of them. The sample shows 200,000 or so clones, around 80% of them seen only once. Trimming cost V 5 bases and J 4 bases, with 11 bases left between them. CDR1 is SGHTA and CDR2 is FQGNSA in the germline V gene. The CDR3 runs to 13 residues. The receptor's source is a man aged 50-60 years in good health and CMV-seronegative. Material: PBMCs. This chain links TRBV7-2 with TRBJ1-2, with a weak D call TRBD1 (6 bases). CDR3 bases: TGTGCCAGCAGCCAGACAGGTGCCTATGGCTACACCTTC. Translated, it gives CASSQTGAYGYTF. Combining the CDR3 with reference TRBV7-2 and TRBJ1-2 gives the whole variable domain GAGVSQSPSNKVTEKGKDVELRCDPISGHTALYWYRQSLGQGLEFLIYFQGNSAPDKSGLPSDRFSAERTGGSVSTLTIQRTQQEDSAVYLCASSQTGAYGYTFGSGTRLTVV.